This is a list of T cell receptor beta chains from one sample in a study of T cell responses to AZD1222 COVID-19 vaccine. Clones were sequenced by immunoSEQ multiplex PCR, and TCRdb holds only the in-frame ones, with some missing. The sample shows about 110,000 clones, 81% of them seen only once. The sequencing used peripheral blood, collected on day 0 of AZD1222 vaccination. These receptors came from an adult in good health. Both conserved end residues are part of each CDR3. A D gene is named only where the DNA matches it firmly. Rows give clone size only sometimes, using once, few, many, or a class for an expanded clone.

clone_size j_call cdr3_length v_call d_call cdr3_nt cdr3_aa
- TRBJ2-7 13 TRBV15 - TGTGCCACCAGCCGGGACATTACCTACGAGCAGTACTTC CATSRDITYEQYF
- TRBJ1-1 14 TRBV7-2 TRBD1 TGTGCCAGCAGCTCCCTGGACAGGGGGCCTATAGCTTTCTTT CASSSLDRGPIAFF
- TRBJ2-3 14 TRBV19 TRBD2 TGTGCCAGTAGTATTGGACTAGCGCCAGATACGCAGTATTTT CASSIGLAPDTQYF
few TRBJ2-3 16 TRBV5-1 TRBD2 TGCGCCAGCAGCCCCGCTAGCGGGGGAATAACAGATACGCAGTATTTT CASSPASGGITDTQYF
- TRBJ2-4 15 TRBV3-1/TRBV3-2 TRBD2 TGTGCCAGCAGCCAAGAGGGACTAGTTAGGCACATTCAGTACTTC CASSQEGLVRHIQYF
- TRBJ1-5 15 TRBV19 - TGTGCCAGTAGACTCGCCCGGTCAGGCAATCAGCCCCAGCATTTT CASRLARSGNQPQHF
- TRBJ2-7 12 TRBV29-1 TRBD1 TGCAGCGTAAGGTGGGACAGCTACGAGCAGTACTTC CSVRWDSYEQYF
- TRBJ1-2 14 TRBV4-3 TRBD1 TGCGCCAGCAGCCGGGACAGGGGTGGATTTGGCTACACCTTC CASSRDRGGFGYTF
- TRBJ1-6 12 TRBV28 - TGTGCCAGCAGCACAACAGTGGCACCCCTCCACTTT CASSTTVAPLHF
- TRBJ1-3 14 TRBV5-4 - TGTGCCAGCAGCTTGGACAATTTGGGAAACACCATATATTTT CASSLDNLGNTIYF
- TRBJ2-1 16 TRBV18 - TGTGCCAGCTCACCACAAAGGGGGAGCTCCTACAATGAGCAGTTCTTC CASSPQRGSSYNEQFF
- TRBJ1-1 14 TRBV6-5 - TGTGCCAGCAGTTTTTTGGGGGTGAACACTGAAGCTTTCTTT CASSFLGVNTEAFF
- TRBJ1-2 14 TRBV19 TRBD1 TGTGCCACTAGGCCCCGGGGACAGGCGCGGGGCTACACCTTC CATRPRGQARGYTF
- TRBJ1-1 13 TRBV6-4 - TGTGCCAGCAGTGACTCCTGGGGGACTGAAGCTTTCTTT CASSDSWGTEAFF
- TRBJ2-5 11 TRBV29-1 - TGCAGCGTTGCGGGCCAAGAGACCCAGTACTTC CSVAGQETQYF
- TRBJ1-2 15 TRBV24-1 - TGTGCCACCAGTGATTTGGTGTCCGGGCTCGATGGCTACACCTTC CATSDLVSGLDGYTF
- TRBJ1-1 13 TRBV12-3/TRBV12-4 TRBD1 TGTGCCAGCAGTCCGAGGACAGGGGGCCAAGCTTTCTTT CASSPRTGGQAFF
once TRBJ1-2 14 TRBV2 TRBD1 TGTGCCAGCAGTTCTATACAGGGGCAGCGTGGCTACACCTTC CASSSIQGQRGYTF
- TRBJ1-5 16 TRBV3-1/TRBV3-2 - TGTGCCAGCAGCCAAGATCCGGGGGGACTGGGCCAGCCCCAGCATTTT CASSQDPGGLGQPQHF
few TRBJ2-5 13 TRBV30 - TGTGCCTGGAGTGTACGTTCGAGAGAGACCCAGTACTTC CAWSVRSRETQYF
- TRBJ1-4 14 TRBV28 - TGTGCCAGCAGTTTGCGGGGGCCTAATGAAAAACTGTTTTTT CASSLRGPNEKLFF
- TRBJ1-1 15 TRBV28 TRBD1 TGTGCCAGCAGGAGACAGGGGATTCGGAACACTGAAGCTTTCTTT CASRRQGIRNTEAFF
- TRBJ2-5 14 TRBV6-2/TRBV6-3 - TGTGCCAGCAGTTATTTTAGCGCCCAAGAGACCCAGTACTTC CASSYFSAQETQYF
- TRBJ2-2 15 TRBV2 - TGTGCCAGCAGGAGGCGGGACAGACACACCGGGGAGCTGTTTTTT CASRRRDRHTGELFF
- TRBJ1-4 16 TRBV7-9 - TGTGCCAGCATCGATTCCCCCGGGACTGCTAATGAAAAACTGTTTTTT CASIDSPGTANEKLFF
- TRBJ2-5 15 TRBV7-9 - TGTGCCAGCAGAGAGGAGGGCTTGGGTGAAGAGACCCAGTACTTC CASREEGLGEETQYF
- TRBJ2-7 13 TRBV19 - TGTGCCAGTAGTGGTGGACATTCCTACGAGCAGTACTTC CASSGGHSYEQYF
few TRBJ1-3 14 TRBV3-1/TRBV3-2 - TGTGCCAGCACTATCTGGAGCTCTGGAAACACCATATATTTT CASTIWSSGNTIYF
few TRBJ1-2 13 TRBV11-2 - TGTGCCAGCAGCTTAGAGGGGGACTATGGCTACACCTTC CASSLEGDYGYTF
- TRBJ2-5 13 TRBV5-4 TRBD1 TGTGCCAGCAGCTTCGGACAGGGGACGACCCAGTACTTC CASSFGQGTTQYF
- TRBJ2-5 16 TRBV11-1 - TGTGCCAGCAGCTTAAATTGGCAGGGCCTCCAAGAGACCCAGTACTTC CASSLNWQGLQETQYF
- TRBJ2-1 17 TRBV4-3 - TGCGCCAGCAGCCAAGATCCAGGGGCAATCGAATACAATGAGCAGTTCTTC CASSQDPGAIEYNEQFF
- TRBJ1-2 16 TRBV3-1/TRBV3-2 - TGTGCCAGCAGCCAGGAAGGGGCCCCGGGGGCAAGGGGCTACACCTTC CASSQEGAPGARGYTF
- TRBJ2-7 15 TRBV25-1 - TGTGCCAGCAGTGACAGGAGTATCTCCTCCTACGAGCAGTACTTC CASSDRSISSYEQYF
few TRBJ1-6 15 TRBV2 TRBD1 TGTGCCAGCAGTGCGTCCCGGGACAGTAATTCACCCCTCCACTTT CASSASRDSNSPLHF
- TRBJ1-4 15 TRBV7-9 TRBD1 TGTGCCAGCAGCCCAGGCCAGGGGGGTAATGAAAAACTGTTTTTT CASSPGQGGNEKLFF
- TRBJ2-1 14 TRBV24-1 TRBD1 TGTGCCACCAGTGGCTCGGACAGGGGAAATGAGCAGTTCTTC CATSGSDRGNEQFF
- TRBJ1-1 15 TRBV9 - TGTGCCAGCAGCTACTACAGGGATGCGAGCACTGAAGCTTTCTTT CASSYYRDASTEAFF
few TRBJ1-4 11 TRBV7-9 - TGTGCCACCGACTATGGAGAAAAACTGTTTTTT CATDYGEKLFF
few TRBJ2-7 14 TRBV2 TRBD1 TGTGCCAGCAGTGAAGGACAGGGGCGTTACGAGCAGTACTTC CASSEGQGRYEQYF
- TRBJ1-1 13 TRBV6-5 TRBD1 TGTGCCAGCAGTACACGACAGGGCCTAAAAGCTTTCTTT CASSTRQGLKAFF
few TRBJ1-1 14 TRBV6-5 TRBD1 TGTGCCAGCAGAAAGGACAGGGGGAACACTGAAGCTTTCTTT CASRKDRGNTEAFF
- TRBJ2-3 16 TRBV19 TRBD1 TGTGCCAGTAGTACCCTAACACAGGGGAGCACAGATACGCAGTATTTT CASSTLTQGSTDTQYF
- TRBJ2-7 16 TRBV6-2/TRBV6-3 TRBD2 TGTGCCAGCAGTTGGGGGACTAGCGGAAAATTCTACGAGCAGTACTTC CASSWGTSGKFYEQYF
- TRBJ2-7 14 TRBV28 TRBD1 TGTGCCACATTCTCTGGACAGGGCGCCTACGAGCAGTACTTC CATFSGQGAYEQYF
- TRBJ1-4 16 TRBV18 - TGTGCCAGCTCACCGTTCCAGGTGGATAATAATGAAAAACTGTTTTTT CASSPFQVDNNEKLFF
- TRBJ1-1 15 TRBV5-1 - TGCGCCAGCAGCTTGGTTTCAGGGCGAATAACTGAAGCTTTCTTT CASSLVSGRITEAFF
- TRBJ1-2 12 TRBV28 - TGTGCCAGCAGTTCCTTAGTAACGGGCTACACCTTC CASSSLVTGYTF
- TRBJ2-3 16 TRBV7-9 TRBD2 TGTGCCAGCAGAGCTCTAGCGGGGGGGCAGACAGATACGCAGTATTTT CASRALAGGQTDTQYF
few TRBJ2-5 15 TRBV15 TRBD1 TGTGCCACCAGCAGAGGGGGGACAGGGAAAGAGACCCAGTACTTC CATSRGGTGKETQYF
- TRBJ2-7 16 TRBV3-1/TRBV3-2 - TGTGCCAGCAGCCAAGATGAACGGGGGGCCGTTTACGAGCAGTACTTC CASSQDERGAVYEQYF
- TRBJ2-5 16 TRBV11-3 TRBD2 TGTGCCAGCAGCCTACGGCTAGCGGGGGGGCGAGAGACCCAGTACTTC CASSLRLAGGRETQYF